This T cell receptor (beta chain) was observed in a study of PD-L1 blockade in urothelial cancer. For the study at large: In about 2014 therapy began: atezolizumab 1,200 mg intravenously every 3 weeks. Blood-derived samples held a median approximately 140,000 T cells.

Worth noting for this clone: Its antigen is unknown.

Profiled with immunoSEQ multiplex PCR; TCRdb holds only in-frame clones, not every one. Counted here are 30,000 to 35,000 clones, about 87% occurring once; the ten biggest clones make up approximately 14%. CDR1 SGHTA and CDR2 FQGTGA come from the germline V gene. V lost 5 bases to trimming and J lost 5 bases; unmatched junction nucleotides: 5. This CDR3 is built from 14 residues. As to time point: pretreatment peripheral blood. Study-wide points: Below-median pretreatment blood TCR clonality was associated with improved progression-free and overall survival.

This material consisted of PBMCs, taken around atezolizumab (anti-PD-L1) treatment. The chain is built from TRBV7-3 and TRBJ1-1; 10 bases are a match to TRBD1. This TCR was sampled from a man aged 55 to 70 with urothelial cancer. CDR3 protein: CASSADRGRTEAFF. The CDR3 nucleotides read TGTGCCAGCAGCGCGGACAGGGGGAGGACTGAAGCTTTCTTT.